The entry below describes one TCR beta chain. Its antigen is currently unknown. PCR primers comprised 60 Vbeta and 13 Jbeta primers. The data were produced by immunoSEQ multiplex PCR, yet TCRdb's version contains in-frame clones alone and is incomplete. Its clone listing holds roughly 35,000 clones. There were likely unrecorded immune exposures, though donors were nominally healthy when sampled. The sample belongs to a study of cytomegalovirus exposure and HLA in healthy donors. About the research overall: Earlier results showed 120 million or so unique TCR beta sequences derived from approximately 170 million T cells.

Findings of the study overall: There were a few CMV-associated chains whose specificity for CMV antigens was confirmed in vitro. A link between a missense DCLRE1C variant and TCR beta V- and J-gene trimming emerged from a later analysis.

J was trimmed by 5 bases and V by 4 bases; bases with no gene match: 4. CDR1 GTSNPN and CDR2 SVGIG come from the germline V gene (reference sequence). The CDR3 runs 14 residues. This TCR derives from a woman aged 40 to 49 in good health and CMV-seropositive. Sequencing input: PBMCs. The chain couples TRBV30 to TRBJ2-1; 11 bases line up with TRBD2. This chain's CDR3 is CAWTGLAADNEQFF. The CDR3, as DNA: TGTGCCTGGACGGGACTAGCGGCCGACAATGAGCAGTTCTTC.